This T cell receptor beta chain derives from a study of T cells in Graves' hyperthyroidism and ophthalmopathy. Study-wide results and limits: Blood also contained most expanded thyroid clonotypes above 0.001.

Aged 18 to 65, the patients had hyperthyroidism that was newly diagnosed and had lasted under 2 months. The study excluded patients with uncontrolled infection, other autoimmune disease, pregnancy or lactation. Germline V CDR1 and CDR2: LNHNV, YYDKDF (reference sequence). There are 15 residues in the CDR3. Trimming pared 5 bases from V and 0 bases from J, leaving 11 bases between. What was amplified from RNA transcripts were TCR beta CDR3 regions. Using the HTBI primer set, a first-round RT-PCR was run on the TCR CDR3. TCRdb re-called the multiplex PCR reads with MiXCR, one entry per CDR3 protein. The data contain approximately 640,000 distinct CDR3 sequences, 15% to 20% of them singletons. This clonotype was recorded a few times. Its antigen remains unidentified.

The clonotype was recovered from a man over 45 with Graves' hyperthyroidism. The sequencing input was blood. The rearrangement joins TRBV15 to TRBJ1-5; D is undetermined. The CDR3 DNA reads TGTGCCACCAGCCCAGATCCTTATAGCAATCAGCCCCAGCATTTT. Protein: CATSPDPYSNQPQHF.